These T cell receptor beta chains were read from a single sample in a study of shared clonotypes between healthy human individuals. Sequenced by immunoSEQ multiplex PCR; TCRdb stores in-frame clones only, minus some. The table has some 630,000 clones, 60% to 80% seen once; the top ten hold roughly 1.8%. The sequenced sample consisted of memory CD4+ T cells sorted from blood. These receptors were obtained from a woman younger than 45 in good health. The CDR3 runs from the conserved cysteine through the conserved F or W. D genes are given only for firm matches. Not every row has a clone size; where given, it reads once, few, many or a size class.

cdr3_aa,cdr3_nt,j_call,d_call,v_call,clone_size
CASSLVPRGITDTQYF,TGTGCCAGCAGCTTAGTTCCCCGGGGAATCACAGATACGCAGTATTTT,TRBJ2-3,-,TRBV7-6,-
CASSSGTVGFEQYF,TGTGCCAGCAGCTCAGGGACGGTGGGTTTTGAGCAGTACTTC,TRBJ2-7,-,TRBV5-4,-
CASSPRPGTSGSPGEQYF,TGTGCCAGCAGCCCCCGTCCCGGGACTAGCGGGTCGCCGGGAGAGCAGTACTTC,TRBJ2-7,TRBD2,TRBV7-2,-
CASLTAVRKTYGYTF,TGCGCCAGCCTGACCGCGGTTCGAAAGACCTATGGCTACACCTTC,TRBJ1-2,-,TRBV5-1,-
CASSPTSGSSGEQFF,TGTGCCAGCAGCCCTACTAGCGGGAGTTCGGGTGAGCAGTTCTTC,TRBJ2-1,TRBD2,TRBV28,few
CASSERGRNGMDTQYF,TGTGCCAGCAGTGAGCGGGGGCGAAACGGAATGGATACGCAGTATTTT,TRBJ2-3,-,TRBV6-1,-
CASSRDIQGSDTDTQYF,TGCGCCAGCAGTCGAGACATACAGGGCTCTGACACAGATACGCAGTATTTT,TRBJ2-3,-,TRBV23-1,once
CASSISGRIYNEQFF,TGTGCCAGCAGCATTAGCGGGAGAATCTACAATGAGCAGTTCTTC,TRBJ2-1,TRBD2,TRBV7-9,-
CASSPKALAHEQYF,TGTGCCAGCTCACCAAAGGCCCTAGCCCACGAGCAGTACTTC,TRBJ2-7,-,TRBV18,-
CAWTPGLAGKWFF,TGTGCCTGGACTCCGGGACTAGCGGGAAAGTGGTTCTTC,TRBJ2-1,TRBD2,TRBV30,-
CASSIEYSASYEQYF,TGTGCCAGTAGTATAGAGTATAGCGCCTCCTACGAGCAGTACTTC,TRBJ2-7,-,TRBV19,few
CASSLFQETQYF,TGTGCCAGCAGCTTATTTCAAGAGACCCAGTACTTC,TRBJ2-5,-,TRBV7-2,few
CASSGRAGGNQPQHF,TGTGCCAGCAGCGGAAGGGCAGGGGGCAATCAGCCCCAGCATTTT,TRBJ1-5,-,TRBV7-9,few
CASTPLGGLAEAFF,TGTGCCAGCACCCCACTGGGGGGCTTGGCTGAAGCTTTCTTT,TRBJ1-1,-,TRBV25-1,many
CASSEGSGGQPQHF,TGTGCCAGCAGTGAAGGATCCGGGGGTCAGCCCCAGCATTTT,TRBJ1-5,-,TRBV6-1,-
CASSPGTEGYTF,TGTGCCAGCTCACCAGGGACAGAAGGCTACACCTTC,TRBJ1-2,TRBD1,TRBV18,-
CASSLVWREDSTDTQYF,TGTGCCAGCAGTTTGGTGTGGCGGGAGGATAGCACAGATACGCAGTATTTT,TRBJ2-3,TRBD2,TRBV27,-
CASSEVYEQYF,TGTGCCAGCAGTGAAGTCTACGAGCAGTACTTC,TRBJ2-7,-,TRBV7-9,-
CASSIIPRTGESYEQYF,TGTGCCAGTAGCATCATCCCTCGGACAGGGGAGTCCTACGAGCAGTACTTC,TRBJ2-7,TRBD1,TRBV19,-
CASSQGGTGANYGYTF,TGTGCCAGCAGCCAAGGGGGTACCGGAGCTAACTATGGCTACACCTTC,TRBJ1-2,-,TRBV4-2,-
CASSAGQGGYNEQFF,TGTGCCAGCAGCGCGGGACAGGGGGGCTACAATGAGCAGTTCTTC,TRBJ2-1,TRBD1,TRBV9,-
CASSGWTSGRFDTGELFF,TGTGCCAGCAGTGGCTGGACTAGCGGGAGGTTTGACACCGGGGAGCTGTTTTTT,TRBJ2-2,TRBD2,TRBV2,few
CASSLQPGQGTDTQYF,TGTGCCAGCTCACTGCAACCGGGACAGGGGACAGATACGCAGTATTTT,TRBJ2-3,TRBD1,TRBV18,few
CASSYKAGASYEQYF,TGTGCCAGCAGTTACAAAGCGGGAGCCTCCTACGAGCAGTACTTC,TRBJ2-7,TRBD2,TRBV6-5,-
CSVGGGGSTDTQYF,TGCAGCGTCGGAGGGGGGGGCAGCACAGATACGCAGTATTTT,TRBJ2-3,-,TRBV29-1,few
CASSIPQMKNEKLFF,TGTGCCAGTAGTATCCCCCAGATGAAAAATGAAAAACTGTTTTTT,TRBJ1-4,-,TRBV19,-
CAWRNRGGWGFGNYEQYF,TGTGCCTGGAGGAACAGGGGAGGGTGGGGCTTCGGTAACTACGAGCAGTACTTC,TRBJ2-7,-,TRBV30,once
CASSLTPTDVANTGELFF,TGTGCCAGCAGTTTAACCCCAACGGATGTCGCGAACACCGGGGAGCTGTTTTTT,TRBJ2-2,-,TRBV28,-
CASSLRMVPGNTIYF,TGTGCCAGCAGTCTTAGGATGGTACCTGGAAACACCATATATTTT,TRBJ1-3,-,TRBV11-3,few
CASSPGWSYTEAFF,TGTGCCAGCTCACCAGGTTGGTCGTACACTGAAGCTTTCTTT,TRBJ1-1,-,TRBV18,-
CASSLSAGSSYEQYF,TGTGCCAGCAGCTTGTCAGCAGGGTCTTCCTACGAGCAGTACTTC,TRBJ2-7,-,TRBV7-2,-
CASSLVTGMDGYTF,TGTGCCAGCAGTTTAGTTACAGGGATGGATGGCTACACCTTC,TRBJ1-2,-,TRBV27,-
CASSLEEAHTEAFF,TGTGCCAGCAGTTTGGAGGAAGCGCACACTGAAGCTTTCTTT,TRBJ1-1,-,TRBV28,-
CATSLGLAGDLDTQYF,TGTGCCACCAGCCTCGGACTAGCGGGTGACTTAGATACGCAGTATTTT,TRBJ2-3,TRBD2,TRBV15,-
CASSEGQGTGQYF,TGTGCCAGCAGCGAAGGACAGGGGACTGGGCAGTACTTC,TRBJ2-7,TRBD1,TRBV27,-
CASTPAPEDYGYTF,TGTGCCAGCACCCCCGCCCCGGAGGACTATGGCTACACCTTC,TRBJ1-2,-,TRBV7-6,medium-sized
CASSLDLNNEQFF,TGTGCCAGCAGCTTAGATCTAAACAATGAGCAGTTCTTC,TRBJ2-1,-,TRBV11-2,few
CASSRRRSGEGSTDTQYF,TGTGCCAGCAGCCGGCGACGGAGTGGGGAAGGTAGCACAGATACGCAGTATTTT,TRBJ2-3,-,TRBV4-2,-
CASVLGGRANYGYTF,TGTGCCAGCGTCCTCGGGGGCCGGGCGAACTATGGCTACACCTTC,TRBJ1-2,-,TRBV28,-
CASSPPVVRNEKLFF,TGCGCCAGCAGCCCCCCTGTTGTCAGGAATGAAAAACTGTTTTTT,TRBJ1-4,-,TRBV4-1,-
CASSLIQGAASSNEQFF,TGTGCCAGCAGCCTCATACAGGGGGCGGCGTCTTCCAATGAGCAGTTCTTC,TRBJ2-1,TRBD1,TRBV11-3,-
CSVRQGADEQFF,TGCAGCGTTCGACAGGGGGCGGATGAGCAGTTCTTC,TRBJ2-1,TRBD1,TRBV29-1,once
CASSPASSQSYEQYF,TGCGCCAGCAGCCCTGCGTCTAGTCAATCCTACGAGCAGTACTTC,TRBJ2-7,-,TRBV4-1,-
CATSRETGSYNEQFF,TGTGCCACCAGCAGAGAGACAGGGTCCTACAATGAGCAGTTCTTC,TRBJ2-1,TRBD1,TRBV15,many
CASSESNGPGTDTQYF,TGCGCCAGCAGTGAGTCGAACGGGCCCGGCACAGATACGCAGTATTTT,TRBJ2-3,-,TRBV10-2,-